A single sample is the source of the 19 T cell receptor beta chains below, sequenced in a study of T cell repertoires in cytomegalovirus infection. TCRdb re-called the reads through MiXCR, storing one row per CDR3 protein. The sample records a few hundred thousand distinct CDR3 sequences, about 18% being singletons. The sequencing input was CD8+ T cells from PBMCs. The receptor source for this set is a human donor in good health (CMV status not recorded). Some clones in this sample may be carry-over from other donors' samples.

The chain has TRBV20-1 and TRBJ2-7, with TRBD1 matching 9 bases. From germline, CDR1 is DFQATT and CDR2 SNEGSKA (reference sequence). The CDR3 is made up of 17 amino acids. J was trimmed by 6 bases and V by 0 bases; bases with no gene match: 15. Written as DNA, the CDR3 is TGCAGTGCTAGAGATCGGCCCGGATACGGGACAGGGAGCGAGCAGTACTTC. It yields the protein CSARDRPGYGTGSEQYF.

This chain joins TRBV11-2 and TRBJ2-7; the D gene is possibly TRBD1 (5 bases). The CDR3 is made up of 13 amino acids. The germline CDR1 and CDR2 sequences are SGHAT and FQNNGV. Trimming cost V 5 bases and J 4 bases, with 12 bases left between them. The CDR3 bases are TGTGCCAGCAGCCTGGGTCCAGGGTACGAGCAGTACTTC. Its protein is CASSLGPGYEQYF.

Only a few counts were recorded for this clonotype. V usage is TRBV20-1 and J usage is TRBJ2-7, with TRBD1 matching 8 bases. The J segment lost 3 bases and the V segment lost 3 bases, leaving 7 bases of the junction unmatched. This CDR3 has 14 amino acids. The germline V gene encodes CDR1 DFQATT and CDR2 SNEGSKA (reference sequence). The chain's CDR3 is CSASIDRGLYEQYF. The CDR3 region has the DNA TGCAGTGCTAGTATAGACAGGGGACTCTACGAGCAGTACTTC.

This clonotype was seen many times. The rearrangement uses TRBV7-2 and TRBJ1-1; TRBD1 might be the D (6 bases). CDR1 is SGHTA and CDR2 is FQGNSA in the germline V gene. This CDR3 region has 14 residues. Trimming stripped 5 bases from V and 6 bases from J, with 16 bases between. The CDR3, as DNA: TGTGCCAGCAGCCCACACAGGGTTAAACCTGAAGCTTTCTTT. Translation: CASSPHRVKPEAFF.

This clonotype was observed a few times. This chain joins TRBV5-1 and TRBJ2-1; TRBD2 might be the D (6 bases). Trimming took off 4 bases at V and 0 bases at J, with 11 bases between the two ends. The CDR3 covers 15 residues. Germline V gives CDR1 SGHRS, CDR2 YFSETQ. The CDR3 loop is CASSPGGDSYNEQFF. CDR3 coding DNA: TGCGCCAGCAGCCCGGGCGGGGACTCCTACAATGAGCAGTTCTTC.

This clonotype was counted ten times or more. V and J are TRBV7-9 and TRBJ2-1; TRBD1 matches at 9 bases. This CDR3 contains 20 residues. In germline, CDR1 is SEHNR, CDR2 FQNEAQ (reference sequence). The V gene end was trimmed by 5 bases and the J gene end by 0 bases; junction bases not matched to a gene: 17. CDR3 DNA: TGTGCCAGCAGCCCGCGTCCCGGGACAGGGTACGACTACTCCTACAATGAGCAGTTCTTC. Residues: CASSPRPGTGYDYSYNEQFF.

In this sample, this clonotype turned up many times. This chain links TRBV7-6 with TRBJ1-1, with 8 bases fitting TRBD1. After removal of 3 bases from V and 2 bases from J, the junction contained 8 bases not matched to a gene. There are 16 residues in the CDR3. Per germline, CDR1 SGHVS and CDR2 FNYEAQ. CDR3 residues: CASSFTGTGFNTEAFF. The DNA for the CDR3 is TGTGCCAGCAGCTTCACGGGGACAGGCTTTAACACTGAAGCTTTCTTT.

This clonotype came up many times. The chain couples TRBV6-2 or TRBV6-3 to TRBJ1-1; D gene ambiguous. CDR1 and CDR2 from the germline V gene are MNHEY and SVGEGT. V dropped 2 bases and J dropped 4 bases, with 5 bases sitting between them. CDR3 size: 12 residues. Here the CDR3 reads CASSYEFTEAFF. The CDR3 DNA follows: TGTGCCAGCAGTTACGAATTCACTGAAGCTTTCTTT.

Ten or more counts support this clonotype. The chain carries TRBV28 and TRBJ1-1; D is uncertain. This CDR3 has 15 residues. CDR1 is MDHEN, CDR2 SYDVKM, per germline. The V end was cut by 0 bases, the J end by 2 bases, with 10 bases between. CDR3 bases: TGTGCCAGCAGTTTATGGGTTTCAGCAAACACTGAAGCTTTCTTT. This encodes CASSLWVSANTEAFF.

This clonotype was counted a few times. The V and J genes are TRBV29-1 and TRBJ2-5; TRBD1 is a possible D gene (6 bases). Trimming cost V 2 bases and J 5 bases, with 12 bases left between them. Germline-derived CDR1 and CDR2 are SQVTM and ANQGSEA. This CDR3 region has 13 residues. CDR3 nucleotide sequence: TGCAGCGTTGAAACAGGGCTAGGGGAGACCCAGTACTTC. This codes for CSVETGLGETQYF.

As concerns this clonotype: This sequence may be a read error, since a much larger clone differs from it by one base. The DNA for the CDR3 is TGTGTCAGCAGTTACCCAGAGATCTATCAGCCCCAGCATTTT. It is translated as CVSSYPEIYQPQHF. V gene TRBV6-2 or TRBV6-3 combines with J gene TRBJ1-5; D not resolved. From germline, CDR1 is MNHEY and CDR2 SVGEGT. This CDR3 spans 14 amino acids.

A word on this clonotype: One end of the junction varies from germline; a read error may be responsible. CDR3 sequence: CASSSAVSSSYNEQFF. The CDR3 DNA is TGTGCCAGCAGCTCGGCCGTCTCAAGCTCCTACAATGAGCAGTTCTTC. The chain recombines TRBV5-3 with TRBJ2-1; D gene uncertain. TRBV5-3 counts as an open reading frame of uncertain function. The CDR3 loop spans 16 amino acids.

This clonotype was recorded many times. J is TRBJ1-4 and V is TRBV25-1; no clear D. This CDR3 has 13 amino acids. Per the germline V gene, CDR1 is MGHDK and CDR2 is SYGVNS. V shed 0 bases and J shed 6 bases, with 5 bases lying between them. CDR3 sequence reads: CASSEYWDEKLFF. The DNA of the CDR3 is TGTGCCAGCAGTGAATATTGGGATGAAAAACTGTTTTTT.

The chain couples TRBV29-1 to TRBJ1-1; D possibly corresponds to TRBD1 (5 bases). CDR3 length: 16 residues. Between the trimmed V and J ends, which lost 3 bases and 0 bases, there was a span of 17 bases. The germline gives CDR1 SQVTM, CDR2 ANQGSEA. The CDR3 here is CSVELRGTAMNTEAFF. The CDR3 bases are TGCAGCGTTGAGTTAAGGGGTACGGCGATGAACACTGAAGCTTTCTTT.

The chain employs TRBV27 and TRBJ2-4; D possibly corresponds to TRBD2 (6 bases). Per germline, CDR1 MNHEY and CDR2 SMNVEV (reference sequence). The CDR3 loop spans 14 amino acids. Deletions cut 3 bases from V and 1 base from J, with 7 bases between. The CDR3 here is CASSFGGAKNIQYF. DNA for the CDR3: TGTGCCAGCAGTTTTGGGGGGGCCAAAAACATTCAGTACTTC.

This clonotype was counted at least ten times. J is TRBJ2-1 and V is TRBV7-3, with 7 bases that match TRBD1. CDR3 length: 17 amino acids. CDR1 is SGHTA and CDR2 is FQGTGA in the germline V gene. J gave up 3 bases and V 5 bases, and 13 bases lay outside the gene matches. The CDR3 sequence is CASSLTSTGPIYNEQFF. CDR3 nucleotides: TGTGCCAGCAGCCTCACTTCGACAGGGCCGATCTACAATGAGCAGTTCTTC.

This clonotype was counted ten times or more. The chain links TRBV6-4 to TRBJ2-3, with 11 bases that match TRBD2. The germline gives CDR1 MRHNA, CDR2 SNTAGT. There are 18 residues in the CDR3. Unmatched junction bases numbered 9, after V lost 2 bases and J lost 2 bases. The CDR3 DNA sequence: TGTGCCAGCAGTGACGGAAGGCAACTAGCGGGGGCCACAGATACGCAGTATTTT. Protein sequence: CASSDGRQLAGATDTQYF.

This clonotype has only a few counts. The chain combines TRBV4-3 with TRBJ1-2; 7 bases are shared with TRBD1. CDR3 size: 16 residues. Germline V lookup: CDR1 LGHNA, CDR2 YSLEER. J gave up 5 bases and V 3 bases, and 12 bases lay outside the gene matches. Written as DNA, the CDR3 is TGCGCCAGCAGCCATTCCGCTACAGGGGAATTATATGGCTACACCTTC. This translates into CASSHSATGELYGYTF.

The rearrangement links TRBV28 to TRBJ1-1; a possible D gene is TRBD1 (5 bases). This CDR3 comprises 15 residues. CDR1 and CDR2 (germline): MDHEN, SYDVKM. Trimming removed 2 bases at V and 1 base at J, with 11 bases between. CDR3 bases: TGTGCCAGCAGTTTAGACCGCAGGGAGAACACTGAAGCTTTCTTT. Translation gives CASSLDRRENTEAFF. Using reference TRBV28 and TRBJ1-1 for the parts outside the CDR3, the full variable domain is DVKVTQSSRYLVKRTGEKVFLECVQDMDHENMFWYRQDPGLGLRLIYFSYDVKMKEKGDIPEGYSVSREKKERFSLILESASTNQTSMYLCASSLDRRENTEAFFGQGTRLTVV.